What follows is one T cell receptor beta chain and its context. This sample was taken from a study of shared clonotypes between healthy human individuals. This CDR3 is built from 12 residues. V was pared by 5 bases and J by 0 bases, with 5 bases between. CDR1 SGHVS and CDR2 FQNEAQ come from the germline V gene. Data came from immunoSEQ multiplex PCR; TCRdb stores just in-frame clones and leaves some out. The sample carries about 460,000 clones, approximately 77% recorded once. What was sequenced was PBMCs. The chain uses TRBV7-8 and TRBJ2-7; unclear D gene. This clonotype was sampled from a woman in her 40s in good health. Some clones in this sample may be carry-over from other donors' samples. The CDR3 region has the DNA TGTGCCAGCAGCCCCCCCTCCTACGAGCAGTACTTC. Its protein product is CASSPPSYEQYF.